This T cell receptor (beta chain) was documented in a study of cytomegalovirus exposure and HLA in healthy donors (dated by TCRdb to 2015 to 2018). Regarding the study in general: According to a later analysis, one platform produced both the roughly 130 validation repertoires and the 666 repertoires of the first cohort. The aim of the study was to test whether cataloging public T cell receptors could identify signatures of past pathogen exposure. In addition to the first cohort of around 670 subjects, a separate validation cohort of over 90 different subjects was used. To predict cytomegalovirus infection status, the study brought together high-throughput TCR immunosequencing, statistical association of individual TCRs with disease status, and machine learning.

The study at large found these results: The classifier was reported to diagnose cytomegalovirus status with high specificity and sensitivity in both the original and validation cohorts. A few of the identified cytomegalovirus-associated TCR beta chains were confirmed in vitro to be specific for cytomegalovirus antigens. A later analysis found that TCRs clustered in the first cohort also tended to co-occur in the roughly 120 validation repertoires, with approximately 95% of cluster scores above 0. A total of 150 to 200 TCR beta chains were listed by the study as associated with cytomegalovirus. Across donors, most TCR sequences were observed very rarely, whereas some public TCRs were present in many individuals. A later analysis had no HLA typing for the validation cohort, so co-occurrence there was scored across all 120 repertoires. According to the authors, the approach could potentially be generalized to other disease states and immunological phenotypes.

Comments on this clone: Its antigen remains undetermined. Within one base of it there is no much larger clone, and no base qualities were kept.

Trimming takes 3 bases from V and 8 bases from J, and the germline ends sit 16 bases apart. As encoded in the germline V gene, CDR1 is ENHRY while CDR2 is SYGVKD. The CDR3 runs 14 amino acids, cysteine and phenylalanine included. Left in the record is the CDR3 DNA by itself, 42 bases read in frame from the first base. Libraries were constructed by the immunoSEQ multiplex PCR assay. Processing in the source paper ran as follows. A statistical classification framework was built to diagnose cytomegalovirus status from the catalog of TCR beta chain sequences. In its TCRdb copy, this immuneACCESS table keeps in-frame sequences only and misses some clones. Where compared with another copy, unresolved V genes explain less than half of these, and the others have no known cause. V and J calls and clone size are given by that table; D and trimming were obtained from the DNA. The sample table records 78,000 or so clones; around 94% of these occur just once. More than 2.5% of the sample comes from the top ten.

Separate from the roughly 650-subject first cohort, the validation cohort of roughly 130 subjects was the group to which the donors belonged. The sequence was collected from a young woman in good health and CMV-seropositive. Source material: PBMCs. In this chain, TRBV10-3 is recombined with TRBJ1-1, and the D gene may be TRBD1, 6 bases matching. The nucleotides read TGTGCCATCAGTGAAGAGAGGGGGGGGGCCGAAGCTTTCTTT. It translates to CAISEERGGAEAFF.